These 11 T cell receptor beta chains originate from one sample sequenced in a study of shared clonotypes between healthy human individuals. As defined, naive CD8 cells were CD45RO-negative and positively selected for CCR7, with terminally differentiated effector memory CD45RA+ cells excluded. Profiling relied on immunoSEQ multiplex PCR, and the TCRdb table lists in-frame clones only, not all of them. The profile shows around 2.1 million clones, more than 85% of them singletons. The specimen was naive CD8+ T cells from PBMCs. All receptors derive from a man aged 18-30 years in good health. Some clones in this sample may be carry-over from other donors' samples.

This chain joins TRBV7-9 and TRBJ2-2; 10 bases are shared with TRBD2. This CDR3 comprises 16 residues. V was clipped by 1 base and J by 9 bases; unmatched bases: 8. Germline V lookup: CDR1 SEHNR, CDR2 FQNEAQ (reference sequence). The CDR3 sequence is CASSLGASGRSRELFF. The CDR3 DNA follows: TGTGCCAGCAGCTTAGGGGCTAGCGGGAGATCAAGGGAGCTGTTTTTT.

CDR3 DNA sequence: TGTGCCAGCAGCCGAGGAACTAGCGGAGCCTACGAGCAGTACTTC. Translating gives CASSRGTSGAYEQYF. J is TRBJ2-7 and V is TRBV4-2; 8 bases match TRBD2. Germline loops: CDR1 LGHNA, CDR2 YNFKEQ. The V segment lost 4 bases and the J segment 2 bases; nucleotides outside the gene matches: 7. This CDR3 has 15 residues.

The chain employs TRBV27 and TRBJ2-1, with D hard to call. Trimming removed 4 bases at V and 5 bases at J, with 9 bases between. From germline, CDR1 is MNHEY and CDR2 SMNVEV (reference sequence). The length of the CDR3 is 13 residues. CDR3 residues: CASSWTSDNEQFF. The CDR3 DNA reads TGTGCCAGCAGTTGGACGAGTGACAATGAGCAGTTCTTC.

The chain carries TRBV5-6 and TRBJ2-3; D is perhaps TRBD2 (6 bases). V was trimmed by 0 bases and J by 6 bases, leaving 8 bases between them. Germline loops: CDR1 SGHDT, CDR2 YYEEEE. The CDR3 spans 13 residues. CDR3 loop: CASSLAGRDTQYF. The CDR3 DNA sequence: TGTGCCAGCAGCTTGGCAGGGAGGGATACGCAGTATTTT.

CDR3 loop: CASSKPKAILLFF. The CDR3 coding sequence is TGTGCCAGCAGCAAACCAAAAGCTATATTGCTGTTTTTT. This chain uses TRBV21-1 with TRBJ1-4. TRBV21-1 is given as a pseudogene. This CDR3 has 13 residues.

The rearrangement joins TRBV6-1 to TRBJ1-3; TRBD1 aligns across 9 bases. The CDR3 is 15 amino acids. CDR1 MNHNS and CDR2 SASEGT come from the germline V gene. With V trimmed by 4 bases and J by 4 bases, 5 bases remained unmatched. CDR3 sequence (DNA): TGTGCCAGCAGTGTTCGGACAGGGGCAGGAAACACCATATATTTT. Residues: CASSVRTGAGNTIYF.

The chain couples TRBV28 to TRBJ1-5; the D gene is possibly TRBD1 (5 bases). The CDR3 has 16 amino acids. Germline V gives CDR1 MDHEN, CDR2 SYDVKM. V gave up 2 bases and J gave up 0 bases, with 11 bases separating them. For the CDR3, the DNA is TGTGCCAGCAGTTTAAAGTTGGGGGGTAGCAATCAGCCCCAGCATTTT. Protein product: CASSLKLGGSNQPQHF.

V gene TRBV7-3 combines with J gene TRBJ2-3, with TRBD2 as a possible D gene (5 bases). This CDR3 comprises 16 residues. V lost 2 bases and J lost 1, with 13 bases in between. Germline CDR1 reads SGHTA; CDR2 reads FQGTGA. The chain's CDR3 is CASSLSRDGGTDTQYF. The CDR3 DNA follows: TGTGCCAGCAGCTTATCCCGGGATGGTGGCACAGATACGCAGTATTTT. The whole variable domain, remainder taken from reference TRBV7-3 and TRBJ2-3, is GAGVSQTPSNKVTEKGKYVELRCDPISGHTALYWYRQSLGQGPEFLIYFQGTGAADDSGLPNDRFFAVRPEGSVSTLKIQRTERGDSAVYLCASSLSRDGGTDTQYFGPGTRLTVL.

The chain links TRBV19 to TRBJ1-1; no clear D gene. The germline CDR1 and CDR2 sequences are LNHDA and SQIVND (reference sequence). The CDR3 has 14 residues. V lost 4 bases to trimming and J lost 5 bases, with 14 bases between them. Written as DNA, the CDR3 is TGTGCCAGTAGTACCCTCGTCGGTGGGACTGAAGCTTTCTTT. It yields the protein CASSTLVGGTEAFF. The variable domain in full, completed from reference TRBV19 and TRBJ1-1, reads DGGITQSPKYLFRKEGQNVTLSCEQNLNHDAMYWYRQDPGQGLRLIYYSQIVNDFQKGDIAEGYSVSREKKESFPLTVTSAQKNPTAFYLCASSTLVGGTEAFFGQGTRLTVV.

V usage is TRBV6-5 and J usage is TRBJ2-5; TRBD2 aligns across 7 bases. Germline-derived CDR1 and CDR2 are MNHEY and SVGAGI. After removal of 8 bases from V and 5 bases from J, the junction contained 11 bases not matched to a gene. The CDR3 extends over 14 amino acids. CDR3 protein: CASRPMGGWETQYF. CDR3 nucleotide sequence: TGTGCCAGCCGCCCCATGGGGGGGTGGGAGACCCAGTACTTC.

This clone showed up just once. The CDR3: CASSLVSPRQGGDTQYF. The CDR3, as DNA: TGTGCCAGCAGTTTAGTTAGTCCGAGACAGGGGGGAGATACGCAGTATTTT. This rearrangement joins TRBV27 to TRBJ2-3; 9 bases are shared with TRBD1. The CDR3 extends over 17 amino acids. Trimming took 2 bases from V and 5 from J; bases not matched to a gene: 11. Germline lookup yields CDR1 MNHEY and CDR2 SMNVEV (reference sequence).